The 17 T cell receptor beta chains below were found in one sample sequenced in a study of T cell repertoires in cytomegalovirus infection. TCRdb re-analysed the reads in MiXCR, keeping a single row per CDR3 protein. The repertoire holds roughly 250,000 distinct CDR3 sequences, with about 12% as singletons. Specimen: PBMCs. These receptors were obtained from a human donor in good health (CMV status not recorded). Some clones in this sample may be carry-over from other donors' samples.

This clonotype was seen many times. This chain uses TRBV7-2 with TRBJ1-1; D is undetermined. The V end was cut by 2 bases, the J end by 3 bases, with 7 bases between. Per germline, CDR1 SGHTA and CDR2 FQGNSA. The CDR3 totals 13 residues. CDR3 protein: CASSLSPDTEAFF. The CDR3, as DNA: TGTGCCAGCAGCTTAAGTCCGGACACTGAAGCTTTCTTT.

This clonotype was observed many times. The V gene is TRBV7-2, the J gene TRBJ2-3; 11 bases are shared with TRBD1. The length of the CDR3 is 15 residues. Germline V gene lookup returns CDR1 SGHTA and CDR2 FQGNSA. The V gene end was trimmed by 2 bases and the J gene end by 5 bases; junction bases not matched to a gene: 3. The chain's CDR3 is CASSLSGTGGDTQYF. CDR3 sequence (DNA): TGTGCCAGCAGCTTATCCGGGACAGGGGGAGATACGCAGTATTTT.

This clonotype was observed a handful of times. The CDR3 loop is CASSVTGTSGTGETQYF. Written as DNA, the CDR3 is TGCGCCAGCAGCGTCACCGGGACTAGCGGGACAGGAGAGACCCAGTACTTC. V is TRBV5-1 and J is TRBJ2-5; TRBD2 matches at 13 bases. The CDR3 covers 17 residues. Germline V gene sequence: CDR1 SGHRS, CDR2 YFSETQ. Trimming cost V 4 bases and J 4 bases; bases outside gene matches: 10.

This clonotype was detected only a few times. The chain joins TRBV19 to TRBJ1-2, with 8 bases lining up with TRBD1. CDR1 and CDR2 (germline): LNHDA, SQIVND (reference sequence). CDR3 length: 15 residues. V dropped 4 bases and J dropped 4; count of bases not matched to a gene: 8. As DNA, the CDR3 is TGTGCCAGTAGTACAACCTGGACAGGGATCTATGGCTACACCTTC. Residues: CASSTTWTGIYGYTF.

This clonotype was detected a few times. V usage is TRBV12-3 or TRBV12-4 and J usage is TRBJ1-1, with 9 bases that match TRBD1. This CDR3 has 13 amino acids. The J segment lost 1 base and the V segment lost 7 bases, leaving 1 base of the junction unmatched. The CDR3 spells CASNRGPNTEAFF. The CDR3 DNA is TGTGCCAGCAACAGGGGGCCGAACACTGAAGCTTTCTTT.

This clonotype was seen repeatedly, ten times or more. The V call is TRBV4-3, the J call TRBJ1-4; D uncertain. Germline V lookup: CDR1 LGHNA, CDR2 YSLEER. V gave up 4 bases and J gave up 0 bases, with 9 bases separating them. The CDR3 is 15 residues long. CDR3 DNA sequence: TGCGCCAGCAGCCCATTCCTTGCAACTAATGAAAAACTGTTTTTT. It encodes CASSPFLATNEKLFF.

This clonotype was counted a few times. The rearrangement links TRBV12-3 or TRBV12-4 to TRBJ2-3, with TRBD2 matching over 9 bases. There are 15 residues in the CDR3. Trimming at V came to 2 bases and at J to 7 bases, leaving 7 bases not matched to a gene. CDR3 sequence: CASSLPAGGKNTQYF. The DNA for the CDR3 is TGTGCCAGCAGTTTACCAGCGGGGGGAAAAAATACGCAGTATTTT.

This clonotype occurred many times. The V and J genes are TRBV19 and TRBJ1-2; no firm D call. The CDR3 is 13 residues long. The V gene's germline CDR1 is LNHDA and CDR2 SQIVND (reference sequence). The ends were cut back, 6 bases at V and 5 bases at J, with 13 bases in the middle. The CDR3 nucleotides are TGTGCCAGTAGCCCCGAGGGTTTGTATGGCTACACCTTC. This encodes CASSPEGLYGYTF.

J is TRBJ2-7 and V is TRBV28; D call uncertain. V lost 8 bases and J lost 3, with 23 bases in between. Germline-derived CDR1 and CDR2 are MDHEN and SYDVKM. This CDR3 spans 16 amino acids. CDR3 DNA: TGTGCCAGCGGCCCTTTGGGATCGGGCTTACACTACGAGCAGTACTTC. As protein: CASGPLGSGLHYEQYF.

There are many counts of this clonotype. This sequence joins TRBV6-2 or TRBV6-3 and TRBJ2-7; either TRBD1 or TRBD2 may supply D (5 bases each). Germline V gives CDR1 MNHEY, CDR2 SVGEGT. The CDR3 has 13 residues. Trimming removed 6 bases from V and 2 bases from J, with 11 bases in between. The chain's CDR3 is CASSSGGTYEQYF. The CDR3 coding sequence is TGTGCCAGCAGCAGTGGGGGAACCTACGAGCAGTACTTC.

This chain connects TRBV5-1 to TRBJ2-2, with D unresolved. The CDR3 spans 16 residues. The V end lost 5 bases, the J end lost 5 bases, and 19 bases lay between the germline ends. Per germline, CDR1 SGHRS and CDR2 YFSETQ. CDR3 in DNA: TGCGCCAGCAGACAGACCTCGCTGAAATTAACCGGGGAGCTGTTTTTT. It encodes CASRQTSLKLTGELFF.

This clonotype was counted many times. The J gene is TRBJ2-7, the V gene TRBV7-2, with TRBD1 matching 8 bases. This CDR3 has 15 residues. V was pared by 1 base and J by 2 bases, with 4 bases of the junction left unmatched. Germline V CDR1 and CDR2: SGHTA, FQGNSA. CDR3 in DNA: TGTGCCAGCAGCTTAGACAGGGGGGTCCCCTACGAGCAGTACTTC. It translates to CASSLDRGVPYEQYF. Filled out from reference TRBV7-2 and TRBJ2-7, the complete variable domain reads GAGVSQSPSNKVTEKGKDVELRCDPISGHTALYWYRQSLGQGLEFLIYFQGNSAPDKSGLPSDRFSAERTGGSVSTLTIQRTQQEDSAVYLCASSLDRGVPYEQYFGPGTRLTVT.

A word on this clonotype: Sequence at one end of the junction differs from germline and may be a read error. The V call is TRBV20-1, the J call TRBJ2-5; 9 nucleotides match TRBD1. Germline V gives CDR1 DFQATT, CDR2 SNEGSKA (reference sequence). CDR3 length: 13 amino acids. This CDR3 reads CSASGTGQEIQYF. In DNA form, the CDR3 reads TGCAGTGCTAGCGGGACAGGGCAAGAGATCCAGTACTTC.

Ten or more counts support this clonotype. The rearrangement joins TRBV6-1 to TRBJ2-1, with D possibly TRBD2 on 5 matching bases. Trimming took off 5 bases at V and 8 bases at J, with 13 bases between the two ends. This CDR3 has 13 residues. Germline V gene sequence: CDR1 MNHNS, CDR2 SASEGT. CDR3 nucleotide sequence: TGTGCCAGCAGTTCCACCGGGAACCATGAGCAGTTCTTC. This sequence encodes CASSSTGNHEQFF.

This clonotype came up a few times. V and J are TRBV6-2 or TRBV6-3 and TRBJ2-6; D is undetermined. From germline, CDR1 is MNHEY and CDR2 SVGEGT. The length of the CDR3 is 13 residues. The ends were cut back, 8 bases at V and 3 bases at J, with 8 bases in the middle. The CDR3 coding sequence is TGTGCCAGCCGTGTGGGTGGGGCCAACGTCCTGACTTTC. Translating it yields CASRVGGANVLTF.

This clonotype was counted at least ten times. The chain combines TRBV7-2 with TRBJ1-1; 12 nucleotides agree with TRBD1. The trim removed 0 bases at V and 3 bases at J, leaving 2 bases unmatched. The CDR3 has 16 residues. The germline V gene encodes CDR1 SGHTA and CDR2 FQGNSA. The CDR3 nucleotides are TGTGCCAGCAGCTTAGCGGGACAGGGGGCTTACACTGAAGCTTTCTTT. Translating it yields CASSLAGQGAYTEAFF.

This clonotype has only a few counts. This sequence joins TRBV28 and TRBJ1-6; 8 bases align to TRBD1. Germline loops: CDR1 MDHEN, CDR2 SYDVKM. Losses at the gene ends were 6 bases for V and 9 bases for J; bases not matched to a gene: 7. This CDR3 region has 14 residues. The CDR3 loop reads CASRAPGGVSPLHF. The CDR3 region has the DNA TGTGCCAGCAGAGCCCCAGGGGGCGTTTCACCCCTCCACTTT.